These 28 T cell receptor beta chains share one sample of origin, sequenced in a study of shared T cell receptors in the human thymus. TCRdb's copy holds only in-frame clones and misses some; the assay was immunoSEQ multiplex PCR. The sample consists of about 500,000 clones, more than 75% of them appearing once. The same specimen was also included in a second study, on human thymus T cells.

What was sequenced was thymocytes. The receptors originated from a boy under two years old with a congenital heart defect.

This chain connects TRBV4-3 to TRBJ2-1; perhaps TRBD1 as D (6 bases). The CDR3 is made up of 16 amino acids. V was clipped by 2 bases and J by 0 bases, with 11 bases between them. Germline CDR1 LGHNA, CDR2 YSLEER. Here the CDR3 DNA reads TGCGCCAGCAGCCAACAAGACAGGTACTCCTACAATGAGCAGTTCTTC. Translation: CASSQQDRYSYNEQFF.

The chain has TRBV18 and TRBJ1-1; the D is unclear. The CDR3 has 14 residues. V was clipped by 3 bases and J by 3 bases, with 11 bases between them. CDR1 and CDR2 (germline): KGHSH, LQKENI. The CDR3 DNA is TGTGCCAGCTCACCCTGGCAAGAGGACACTGAAGCTTTCTTT. Its translation: CASSPWQEDTEAFF.

The rearrangement uses TRBV14 and TRBJ2-4; TRBD2 matches 9 bases. The CDR3 extends over 15 amino acids. The V and J ends lost 5 bases and 8 bases, in that order; junction bases with no gene match: 10. Germline CDR1 reads SGHDN; CDR2 reads FVKESK. CDR3 sequence: CASSCGSGRGDIQYF. CDR3 DNA sequence: TGTGCCAGCAGCTGCGGTAGCGGGAGAGGGGACATTCAGTACTTC.

The chain joins TRBV11-2 to TRBJ2-4; tentative D call: TRBD2 (6 bases). Trimming removed 6 bases at V and 3 bases at J, with 9 bases between. Per the germline V gene, CDR1 is SGHAT and CDR2 is FQNNGV. The CDR3 is 13 residues long. CDR3 nucleotides: TGTGCCAGCAGGGGGGAGGTCAAAAACATTCAGTACTTC. Translated, it gives CASRGEVKNIQYF.

CDR3 loop: CASSRTTGDGYGYTF. As DNA, the CDR3 is TGTGCCAGCAGTCGTACAACAGGGGATGGCTATGGCTACACCTTC. This rearrangement joins TRBV7-2 to TRBJ1-2; 7 nucleotides align to TRBD1. The CDR3 length is 15 residues. With 6 bases clipped from V and 4 bases from J, the junction kept 11 bases outside the gene matches. Germline V gene lookup returns CDR1 SGHTA and CDR2 FQGNSA.

The chain combines TRBV28 with TRBJ2-5, with D possibly being TRBD2 (5 bases). The CDR3 runs to 14 residues. Germline CDR1 is MDHEN and CDR2 is SYDVKM. Deletions cut 3 bases from V and 4 bases from J, with 12 bases between. CDR3 coding DNA: TGTGCCAGCAGTTTTGGTCCGGGGTCAGAGACCCAGTACTTC. Its protein product is CASSFGPGSETQYF. The full variable domain, completed using reference TRBV28 and TRBJ2-5, is DVKVTQSSRYLVKRTGEKVFLECVQDMDHENMFWYRQDPGLGLRLIYFSYDVKMKEKGDIPEGYSVSREKKERFSLILESASTNQTSMYLCASSFGPGSETQYFGPGTRLLVL.

The chain recombines TRBV4-3 with TRBJ2-3; D perhaps matches TRBD2 (5 bases). CDR1 and CDR2 from the germline V gene are LGHNA and YSLEER. The V and J ends lost 7 bases and 1 base respectively, with 15 bases between them. The CDR3 extends over 15 amino acids. CDR3 residues: CASTVGGRGTDTQYF. The CDR3 region has the DNA TGCGCCAGCACCGTGGGCGGGCGGGGCACAGATACGCAGTATTTT.

The table lists this clone with a few counts. V and J are TRBV2 and TRBJ1-5; no definite D call. Trimming cost V 5 bases and J 8 bases, with 16 bases left between them. Germline V CDR1 and CDR2: SNHLY, FYNNEI. CDR3 length: 14 amino acids. This CDR3 reads CASSHVGHREPQHF. DNA for the CDR3: TGTGCCAGCAGTCATGTGGGCCATCGTGAGCCCCAGCATTTT.

The chain links TRBV5-1 to TRBJ2-1; 10 positions agree with TRBD1. The germline gives CDR1 SGHRS, CDR2 YFSETQ. V shed 6 bases, J shed 4 bases, and the junction held 4 bases outside the gene matches. The CDR3 is 14 residues long. DNA of the CDR3: TGCGCCAGCACCCGGACAGGGGGTTACAATGAGCAGTTCTTC. As protein: CASTRTGGYNEQFF.

The chain links TRBV7-2 to TRBJ1-3; TRBD1 matches 7 bases. V was pared by 0 bases and J by 8 bases, with 10 bases of the junction left unmatched. This CDR3 is 16 amino acids long. Germline V gene data show CDR1 as SGHTA and CDR2 as FQGNSA. This CDR3 is CASSLAPGGKVYTIYF. CDR3 coding DNA: TGTGCCAGCAGCTTAGCGCCAGGGGGAAAGGTCTACACCATATATTTT.

The V and J genes are TRBV29-1 and TRBJ1-1; D is possibly TRBD1 (6 bases). Germline CDR1 and CDR2: SQVTM and ANQGSEA. The CDR3 runs to 12 residues. Trimming removed 3 bases from V and 6 bases from J, with 11 bases in between. CDR3 loop: CSVEDSVAEAFF. The CDR3 DNA reads TGCAGCGTTGAGGACAGCGTAGCTGAAGCTTTCTTT.

About this clone itself: Different DNA sequences within this sample yield the same CDR3. This sequence joins TRBV4-1 and TRBJ2-7; TRBD2 matches 8 bases. V was clipped by 1 base and J by 2 bases; unmatched bases: 7. The CDR3 runs to 16 residues. CDR1 is MGHRA, CDR2 YSYEKL, per germline. CDR3 protein: CASSQGPSGLPYEQYF. Written as DNA, the CDR3 is TGCGCCAGCAGCCAAGGTCCTAGCGGGCTGCCCTACGAGCAGTACTTC.

This clone has only a few counts. This rearrangement joins TRBV6-5 to TRBJ2-7, with TRBD1 matching 10 bases. CDR3 length equals 14 residues. V shed 5 bases and J 5 bases; nucleotides not matched to a gene: 6. In germline, CDR1 is MNHEY, CDR2 SVGAGI. The CDR3 protein is CASSPGQGLDEQYF. CDR3 in DNA: TGTGCCAGCAGTCCGGGACAGGGGCTGGACGAGCAGTACTTC.

CDR3 nucleotides: TGTGCCAGCAGTCCCCGGGGTCGGACCTACGAGCAGTACTTC. Residues: CASSPRGRTYEQYF. The chain links TRBV27 to TRBJ2-7, with D possibly TRBD2 on 5 matching bases. Germline V gives CDR1 MNHEY, CDR2 SMNVEV (reference sequence). Trimming stripped 5 bases from V and 2 bases from J, with 13 bases between. This CDR3 has 14 residues.

This chain links TRBV5-6 with TRBJ2-7; TRBD1 matches 11 bases. Germline V lookup: CDR1 SGHDT, CDR2 YYEEEE. This CDR3 region has 15 residues. V dropped 5 bases and J dropped 6; count of bases not matched to a gene: 10. CDR3 in amino acids: CASRQVGQGGSEQYF. The CDR3 DNA is TGTGCCAGCAGACAGGTGGGACAGGGGGGGTCCGAGCAGTACTTC.

The J gene is TRBJ2-1, the V gene TRBV5-1; 7 bases map to TRBD1. This CDR3 comprises 16 residues. V lost 0 bases and J lost 4; bases outside the gene matches: 7. Germline V lookup: CDR1 SGHRS, CDR2 YFSETQ. CDR3 DNA sequence: TGCGCCAGCAGCTTGGTTCTGGGACAGCAGTACAATGAGCAGTTCTTC. Protein: CASSLVLGQQYNEQFF.

The table lists this clone with a few counts. This chain joins TRBV7-8 and TRBJ2-1; a weak D match, TRBD1 (6 bases). The CDR3 contains 16 residues. CDR1 is SGHVS and CDR2 is FQNEAQ in the germline V gene. Trimming shortened V by 2 bases and J by 6 bases, and 17 bases separated the two germline ends. Here the CDR3 DNA reads TGTGCCAGCAGCTTAAGCAGGGGTCTTTTCTGCAATGAGCAGTTCTTC. Protein: CASSLSRGLFCNEQFF.

The chain has TRBV29-1 and TRBJ2-3, with D maybe TRBD2 (5 bases). The V and J ends lost 7 bases and 5 bases respectively, with 22 bases between them. Germline loops: CDR1 SQVTM, CDR2 ANQGSEA. The CDR3 is 15 residues long. CDR3: CSAPSGSSIRDTQYF. Here the CDR3 DNA reads TGCAGCGCCCCGAGCGGATCATCTATTAGAGATACGCAGTATTTT.

This chain joins TRBV5-5 and TRBJ1-5; D perhaps matches TRBD1 (6 bases). The CDR3 runs 16 residues. Germline-derived CDR1 and CDR2 are SGHKS and YYEKEE (reference sequence). V dropped 7 bases and J dropped 0 bases, with 17 bases sitting between them. CDR3 bases: TGTGCCAGCGGTGAGGGGCAGGGGCGTAGCAATCAGCCCCAGCATTTT. Encoded protein: CASGEGQGRSNQPQHF.

The chain couples TRBV6-1 to TRBJ2-5; TRBD2 agrees at 8 bases. The V and J ends lost 3 bases and 2 bases, in that order; junction bases with no gene match: 11. Germline-derived CDR1 and CDR2 are MNHNS and SASEGT. The CDR3 runs 17 residues. The CDR3 coding sequence is TGTGCCAGCAGTGACTTTTTTGAGCGGGAGCAACAAGAGACCCAGTACTTC. Its translation is CASSDFFEREQQETQYF.

This chain connects TRBV19 to TRBJ1-1; no definite D call. V dropped 3 bases and J dropped 0 bases, with 11 bases sitting between them. The CDR3 is made up of 15 amino acids. The germline V gene has CDR1 LNHDA and CDR2 SQIVND (reference sequence). In DNA form, the CDR3 reads TGTGCCAGTAGTATTTGGGTTACTATGAACACTGAAGCTTTCTTT. It specifies CASSIWVTMNTEAFF.

CDR3 sequence reads: CASSLGRLYGYTF. CDR3 sequence (DNA): TGTGCCAGCAGCTTGGGCAGGCTCTATGGCTACACCTTC. The gene calls are TRBV5-6 and TRBJ1-2; no clear D. The germline CDR1 and CDR2 sequences are SGHDT and YYEEEE. V was shortened by 0 bases and J by 4 bases, with 7 bases between the two germline ends. The CDR3 length is 13 residues.

The V call is TRBV28, the J call TRBJ1-1; TRBD1 matches 8 bases. Looked up from germline, CDR1 is MDHEN and CDR2 is SYDVKM. V shed 5 bases, J shed 0 bases, and the junction held 8 bases outside the gene matches. This CDR3 spans 16 amino acids. CDR3 sequence reads: CASSPWTGWLNTEAFF. The DNA of the CDR3 is TGTGCCAGCAGTCCGTGGACAGGGTGGTTGAACACTGAAGCTTTCTTT.

This chain links TRBV5-4 with TRBJ2-1; TRBD2 agrees at 11 bases. V gave up 4 bases and J gave up 9 bases; unmatched junction bases: 9. Germline V gene sequence: CDR1 SGHNT, CDR2 YYREEE (reference sequence). The CDR3 is 15 residues long. The CDR3 region is CASSAGLAAPGEQFF. The DNA of the CDR3 is TGTGCCAGCAGCGCGGGACTAGCGGCCCCTGGTGAGCAGTTCTTC.

This clone was seen more than once but under ten times. The rearrangement joins TRBV25-1 to TRBJ2-3, with TRBD1 matching 9 bases. The CDR3 is 15 amino acids. CDR1 is MGHDK and CDR2 is SYGVNS in the germline V gene. The V and J ends lost 6 bases and 2 bases, in that order; junction bases with no gene match: 6. This chain's CDR3 is CASSPGQGITDTQYF. DNA of the CDR3: TGTGCCAGCAGCCCCGGACAGGGGATCACAGATACGCAGTATTTT.

The V and J genes are TRBV21-1 and TRBJ1-2; TRBD1 reflects the table's D call only, with no check against the DNA. TRBV21-1 counts as a pseudogene. The CDR3 is 13 residues long. The CDR3 protein is CASSIHRLGGYTF. In DNA form, the CDR3 reads TGTGCCAGCAGCATCCACAGGCTCGGAGGCTACACCTTC.

This chain connects TRBV19 to TRBJ2-7; TRBD1 agrees at 7 bases. Germline V gives CDR1 LNHDA, CDR2 SQIVND (reference sequence). The CDR3 is 15 amino acids. The V segment lost 4 bases and the J segment 0 bases; nucleotides outside the gene matches: 6. The CDR3 DNA sequence: TGTGCCAGTAGTAAACTCGGGACAGTCTCCTACGAGCAGTACTTC. Translation: CASSKLGTVSYEQYF.

The chain carries TRBV4-3 and TRBJ2-3; D is undetermined. Deletions cut 2 bases from V and 6 bases from J, with 12 bases between. This CDR3 is built from 14 residues. CDR1 and CDR2 (germline): LGHNA, YSLEER. The CDR3 reads CASSQFSIVDTQYF. DNA of the CDR3: TGCGCCAGCAGCCAATTTTCGATAGTGGATACGCAGTATTTT.